Below, 11 T cell receptor beta chains from the same sample are listed, as sequenced in a study of T cells in tuberculosis. The table came from immunoSEQ multiplex PCR; TCRdb's copy has only in-frame clones and leaves some out. The repertoire holds about 45,000 clones, 90% to 95% seen once, with about 2% in the top ten. Material for sequencing was PBMCs. The receptors were gathered from a donor aged 5-35 years with latent tuberculosis or without tuberculosis infection. Some clones in this sample may be carry-over from other donors' samples.

The genes are TRBV27 and TRBJ1-5; tentative D call: TRBD1 (6 bases). Germline CDR1 MNHEY, CDR2 SMNVEV (reference sequence). This CDR3 has 13 amino acids. The germline V and J ends were trimmed by 2 bases and 10 bases, with 12 bases remaining between them. The CDR3 DNA is TGTGCCAGCAGTTTAGACAGGACCAATCCCCAGCATTTT. It specifies CASSLDRTNPQHF.

The CDR3 bases are TGCGCCAGCAGCTCGCAGGGAATAGGCGGGGAGCTGTTTTTT. Translation: CASSSQGIGGELFF. The V call is TRBV5-1, the J call TRBJ2-2; perhaps TRBD1 as D (5 bases). The CDR3 is made up of 14 amino acids. Per the germline V gene, CDR1 is SGHRS and CDR2 is YFSETQ. The ends were cut back, 3 bases at V and 7 bases at J, with 13 bases in the middle.

This rearrangement joins TRBV7-3 to TRBJ2-2; a weak D match, TRBD1 (5 bases). Germline-derived CDR1 and CDR2 are SGHTA and FQGTGA. The CDR3 has 14 residues. Trimming removed 5 bases at V and 4 bases at J, with 11 bases between. The CDR3 DNA reads as TGTGCCAGCAGCCGAGGACACCCCACCGGGGAGCTGTTTTTT. Encoded protein: CASSRGHPTGELFF.

This sequence joins TRBV4-3 and TRBJ1-1; 11 nucleotides align to TRBD1. Trimming removed 4 bases from V and 0 bases from J; junction bases left unmatched: 4. The germline V gene has CDR1 LGHNA and CDR2 YSLEER. The CDR3 loop spans 16 amino acids. In DNA, the CDR3 is TGCGCCAGCAGCCCGGGACAGGGGGTCATGAACACTGAAGCTTTCTTT. Its translation: CASSPGQGVMNTEAFF.

This chain connects TRBV5-4 to TRBJ2-1; 9 bases agree with TRBD1. Per germline, CDR1 SGHNT and CDR2 YYREEE (reference sequence). J lost 4 bases, V lost 2 bases, and 7 bases had no gene match. The CDR3 has 16 residues. DNA for the CDR3: TGTGCCAGCAGCTTAGGCAAGGGACAGGGATACAATGAGCAGTTCTTC. It specifies CASSLGKGQGYNEQFF.

This clone is a singleton in its sample. At one boundary the junction diverges from the germline segment, which might be a read error. CDR3 amino acids: CASSIGRGYGYTF. The CDR3 DNA is TGTGCCAGCAGCATAGGTCGGGGTTACGGCTACACCTTC. The chain employs TRBV13 and TRBJ1-2; the D is unclear. There are 13 residues in the CDR3. Germline CDR1 reads PRHDT; CDR2 reads FYEKMQ (reference sequence).

This rearrangement joins TRBV12-5 to TRBJ2-1, with TRBD2 matching over 7 bases. Looked up from germline, CDR1 is LGHNT and CDR2 is FRNRAP. This CDR3 comprises 18 residues. V lost 3 bases to trimming and J lost 0 bases; unmatched junction nucleotides: 11. CDR3 coding DNA: TGTGCTAGTGGTTTCGTCGGAGCGGGACTGTTCTCCTACAATGAGCAGTTCTTC. Protein: CASGFVGAGLFSYNEQFF.

The chain joins TRBV27 to TRBJ2-1, with TRBD2 as a possible D gene (5 bases). The CDR3 has 16 residues. In germline, CDR1 is MNHEY, CDR2 SMNVEV (reference sequence). V lost 6 bases, J lost 0 bases, and 15 bases lay in between. CDR3 amino acids: CASSYLLGSSYNEQFF. For the CDR3, the DNA is TGTGCCAGCAGCTACCTTCTAGGGAGCTCCTACAATGAGCAGTTCTTC.

The V gene is TRBV13, the J gene TRBJ1-4, with D possibly matching TRBD1 (5 bases). This CDR3 is 17 amino acids long. Germline V gives CDR1 PRHDT, CDR2 FYEKMQ (reference sequence). With 5 bases removed from V and 5 bases from J, the gap between germline ends came to 21 bases. As DNA, the CDR3 is TGTGCCAGCAGCCCTAGGGGCGAGGCAGGGCACAATGAAAAACTGTTTTTT. This codes for CASSPRGEAGHNEKLFF.

The chain carries TRBV27 and TRBJ1-5; D is possibly TRBD1 (6 bases). Per germline, CDR1 MNHEY and CDR2 SMNVEV (reference sequence). This CDR3 contains 15 residues. V was cut by 6 bases and J by 4 bases, with 16 bases left in between. CDR3 in amino acids: CASRYSGGANQPQHF. The CDR3 DNA is TGTGCCAGCAGGTATTCTGGGGGGGCAAATCAGCCCCAGCATTTT.

The gene calls are TRBV5-6 and TRBJ1-3; the D is unclear. This CDR3 is 16 amino acids long. The germline gives CDR1 SGHDT, CDR2 YYEEEE. Trimming stripped 0 bases from V and 3 bases from J, with 13 bases between. The CDR3 is CASSLAKLVIGNTIYF. The CDR3 coding sequence is TGTGCCAGCAGCTTGGCCAAGCTGGTAATTGGAAACACCATATATTTT.